This TCR beta chain was obtained from a study of blood T cell repertoires in COVID-19. Whole-study context: COVID-19 samples, acute and convalescent, were from the United States, Italy and Spain. In each case, the material was cDNA or gDNA derived from T cells, B-cell-depleted T cells, or PBMCs.

CDR1 MRHNA and CDR2 SNTAGT come from the germline V gene. With 5 bases clipped from V and 9 bases from J, the junction kept 3 bases outside the gene matches. The CDR3 runs to 12 residues. Original processing notes: The assay estimated nucleated cells by amplifying reference gene primers. The protocol was immunoSEQ multiplex PCR, while the TCRdb copy is restricted to in-frame clones and leaves out a portion. V, J and clone size derive from that table, while D and trimming were established from the DNA sequence. Here the sample spans approximately 250,000 clones, around 84% being singletons. This clone has only one observation.

Sequenced input: peripheral blood. V usage is TRBV6-4 and J usage is TRBJ2-1; 8 bases agree with TRBD2. This clonotype was sampled from a middle-aged man who had recovered from COVID-19. The CDR3 sequence: CASSHSGTEQFF. The CDR3 DNA follows: TGTGCCAGCAGTCATAGCGGGACTGAGCAGTTCTTC.